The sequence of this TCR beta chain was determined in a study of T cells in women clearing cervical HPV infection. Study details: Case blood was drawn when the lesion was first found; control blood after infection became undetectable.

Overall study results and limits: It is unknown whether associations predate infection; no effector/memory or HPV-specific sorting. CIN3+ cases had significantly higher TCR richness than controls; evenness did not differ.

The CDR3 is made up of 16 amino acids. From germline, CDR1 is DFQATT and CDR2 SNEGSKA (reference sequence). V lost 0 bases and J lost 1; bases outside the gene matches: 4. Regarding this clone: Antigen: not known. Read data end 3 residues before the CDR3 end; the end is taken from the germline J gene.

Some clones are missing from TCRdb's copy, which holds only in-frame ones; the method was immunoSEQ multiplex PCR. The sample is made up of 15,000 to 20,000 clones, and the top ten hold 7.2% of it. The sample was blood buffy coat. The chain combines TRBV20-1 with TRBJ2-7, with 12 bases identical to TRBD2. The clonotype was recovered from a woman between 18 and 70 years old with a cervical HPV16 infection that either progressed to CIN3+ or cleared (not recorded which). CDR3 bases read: TGCAGTGCTAGAGATTCCGGACTAGCGGGGTCCTACGAG. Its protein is CSARDSGLAGSYE. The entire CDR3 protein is CSARDSGLAGSYEQYF.